Given below is one T cell receptor beta chain in context. Resections obtained during corrective heart surgery supplied the thymus tissue. Clones were read by immunoSEQ multiplex PCR, and TCRdb kept only the in-frame ones, dropping some. The sample yields about 130,000 clones, around 94% seen once. The junction had 2 bases not matched to a gene; V was cut back by 2 bases and J by 6 bases. Looked up from germline, CDR1 is MGHRA and CDR2 is YSYEKL. The length of the CDR3 is 15 residues. The data originate from a study of human thymus T cells. The sample comprised thymus tissue. The source is a boy under two years old with a congenital heart defect but otherwise immunologically healthy. This sequence joins TRBV4-1 and TRBJ1-4; 11 bases match TRBD1. The CDR3 reads CASSQRGQGDEKLFF. CDR3 in DNA: TGCGCCAGCAGCCAACGGGGACAGGGGGATGAAAAACTGTTTTTT.